This record concerns one T cell receptor (beta chain) sequence. Its antigen is unknown. A clone one base away is much larger, so this may be a read error. This record comes from a study of cytomegalovirus exposure and HLA in healthy donors. The PCR used 60 Vbeta and 13 Jbeta primers. Clones were sequenced by immunoSEQ multiplex PCR, and TCRdb holds only the in-frame ones, with some missing. The sample comprises about 170,000 clones, 82% of which are singletons, and 0.95% to 1% rests with the top ten. General study findings and limits: The authors reported that TCR beta sequences could predict HLA-A and HLA-B alleles. These predictions were accurate for most subjects in the first cohort.

Losses at the gene ends were 5 bases for V and 2 bases for J; bases not matched to a gene: 5. Germline V gene sequence: CDR1 SGHNT, CDR2 YENEEA. The CDR3 sequence is 14 residues long. This TCR derives from a girl aged 2-9 years in good health and CMV-seropositive. Sample: PBMCs. The chain carries TRBV11-3 and TRBJ2-5, with 7 bases identical to TRBD1. The CDR3 reads CASSPGTEQETQYF. CDR3 DNA sequence: TGTGCCAGCAGCCCCGGGACAGAGCAAGAGACCCAGTACTTC.